The 10 T cell receptor beta chains in this list originate from one sample, sequenced in a study of T cells in Graves' hyperthyroidism and ophthalmopathy. Amplified regions were TCR beta CDR3 sequences from RNA transcripts. HTBI primers drove first-round RT-PCR of the TCR CDR3. TCRdb processed the multiplex PCR reads anew with MiXCR; each CDR3 protein has one entry. The sample carries hundreds of thousands of distinct CDR3 sequences, 30% to 40% recorded once. The source material was blood. All receptors come from a woman in her 40s with Graves' hyperthyroidism.

The chain carries TRBV25-1 and TRBJ2-3; 12 positions agree with TRBD1. CDR3 length: 16 amino acids. V gave up 1 base and J gave up 1 base; unmatched junction bases: 0. Germline V lookup: CDR1 MGHDK, CDR2 SYGVNS. The CDR3 nucleotides read TGTGCCAGCAGTGAATGGGACAGGGGGCGCACAGATACGCAGTATTTT. Protein sequence: CASSEWDRGRTDTQYF.

At least ten counts were recorded for this clonotype. This chain joins TRBV25-1 and TRBJ2-6; a weak D match, TRBD1 (6 bases). CDR3 length: 16 residues. The germline V gene has CDR1 MGHDK and CDR2 SYGVNS. Deletions cut 0 bases from V and 2 bases from J, with 8 bases between. CDR3 residues: CASSEYKGAGANVLTF. In DNA, the CDR3 is TGTGCCAGCAGTGAATATAAGGGGGCTGGGGCCAACGTCCTGACTTTC.

This clonotype was seen repeatedly, ten times or more. The V call is TRBV7-2, the J call TRBJ1-2, with TRBD1 as a possible D gene (5 bases). Germline assignment: CDR1 SGHTA and CDR2 FQGNSA. The CDR3 contains 14 residues. V gave up 3 bases and J gave up 1 base, with 9 bases separating them. The CDR3 sequence is CASSFGTLNYGYTF. DNA of the CDR3: TGTGCCAGCAGCTTCGGGACCCTTAACTATGGCTACACCTTC.

This chain connects TRBV10-3 to TRBJ2-7; TRBD1 matches at 10 bases. Germline V lookup: CDR1 ENHRY, CDR2 SYGVKD. With V trimmed by 10 bases and J by 4 bases, 10 bases remained unmatched. The CDR3 is 14 residues long. The CDR3 here is CASRRQGAWYEQYF. DNA for the CDR3: TGTGCCAGCAGGAGACAGGGGGCTTGGTACGAGCAGTACTTC.

This clonotype was detected many times. The germline gene is not matched at one end of the junction; a read error may be the cause. The rearrangement uses TRBV19 and TRBJ1-4; no definite D call. Looked up from germline, CDR1 is LNHDA and CDR2 is SQIVND (reference sequence). The CDR3 consists of 13 residues. DNA of the CDR3: TGTGCCAGTAGTATAGGAAGAGAAGGACGGCTTATATTT. This codes for CASSIGREGRLIF.

As regards this clonotype: One end of the junction is discordant with germline, which a read error may explain. The chain carries TRBV10-3 and TRBJ2-2, with D possibly being TRBD2 (5 bases). This CDR3 comprises 14 residues. Germline V lookup: CDR1 ENHRY, CDR2 SYGVKD. CDR3 protein: CASSYPSMGGELFF. CDR3 nucleotide sequence: TGTGCCAGCAGTTACCCTAGCATGGGCGGGGAGCTGTTTTTT.

The chain couples TRBV2 to TRBJ1-1; 9 bases fit TRBD1. CDR1 SNHLY and CDR2 FYNNEI come from the germline V gene. This CDR3 comprises 14 residues. V lost 3 bases, J lost 6 bases, and 5 bases stayed unmatched. The CDR3 loop reads CASSDGQGIPEAFF. The CDR3 nucleotides read TGTGCCAGCAGTGATGGACAGGGGATCCCTGAAGCTTTCTTT.

This clonotype was seen ten or more times. The rearrangement joins TRBV6-5 to TRBJ1-5; perhaps TRBD1 as D (6 bases). This CDR3 is built from 13 residues. Germline V gives CDR1 MNHEY, CDR2 SVGAGI. V was cut by 2 bases and J by 6 bases, with 8 bases left in between. The chain's CDR3 is CASSYDRSQPQHF. CDR3 nucleotide sequence: TGTGCCAGCAGTTACGACAGGAGTCAGCCCCAGCATTTT.

Comment on this clonotype: This may stem from a read error, because a much larger clone lies one nucleotide away. The rearrangement joins TRBV14 to TRBJ1-2; 7 nucleotides line up with TRBD1. This CDR3 has 15 residues. The J segment lost 6 bases and the V segment lost 4 bases, leaving 11 bases of the junction unmatched. Germline values: CDR1 SGHDN, CDR2 FVKESK. DNA of the CDR3: TGTGCCAGCAGCCCCCGAGCGGGACAGAACCATGGCTACACCTTC. Translating gives CASSPRAGQNHGYTF.

With respect to this clonotype: A read error is possible here, since a much larger clone lies one base away. The rearrangement joins TRBV20-1 to TRBJ1-1, with D possibly matching TRBD1 (5 bases). This CDR3 region has 14 residues. Germline V gene sequence: CDR1 DFQATT, CDR2 SNEGSKA (reference sequence). CDR3 protein: CGASLPGMNTEAFF. In DNA, the CDR3 is TGCGGTGCTTCTCTGCCAGGGATGAACACTGAAGCTTTCTTT.